The next 9 T cell receptor beta chains were all read from a single sample in a study of response to subunit inactivated influenza vaccine. TCRdb analysed the RT-PCR reads with MiXCR anew, one entry per CDR3 protein. This sample has roughly 570,000 distinct CDR3 sequences, with roughly 13% found just once. The sample consisted of PBMCs from blood, taken roughly 46 days after vaccination. The receptors shown here come from a man between 50 and 59 years old who received an inactivated influenza vaccine.

The V call is TRBV5-1, the J call TRBJ2-5, with D unresolved. Germline V CDR1 and CDR2: SGHRS, YFSETQ. CDR3 length equals 13 residues. V dropped 6 bases and J dropped 3 bases, with 12 bases sitting between them. The CDR3 region is CASTLGWEETQYF. CDR3 sequence (DNA): TGCGCCAGCACCCTGGGATGGGAAGAGACCCAGTACTTC.

The sample holds many counts of this clonotype. The rearrangement uses TRBV3-1 and TRBJ2-5; perhaps TRBD2 as D (6 bases). The CDR3 is 18 residues long. Germline loops: CDR1 LGHDT, CDR2 YNNKEL (reference sequence). The V end was cut by 0 bases, the J end by 5 bases, with 22 bases between. The CDR3 DNA is TGTGCCAGCAGCCAAGATCGGCCAGGGACTTCACCCCTTGAGACCCAGTACTTC. The encoded protein is CASSQDRPGTSPLETQYF.

The chain couples TRBV5-1 to TRBJ2-7; TRBD2 aligns across 11 bases. The CDR3 runs 14 residues. CDR1 SGHRS and CDR2 YFSETQ come from the germline V gene. Germline trimming cut 0 bases from V and 7 bases from J; bases unmatched to any gene: 3. Here the CDR3 DNA reads TGCGCCAGCAGCTTGGTTGGGACTAGCGGAGAGCAGTACTTC. Translation: CASSLVGTSGEQYF.

A few counts support this clonotype. The CDR3 region has the DNA TGCGCCAGCAGGTATACAGGGGGCTACGAGCAGTACTTC. Translated: CASRYTGGYEQYF. The V gene is TRBV5-1, the J gene TRBJ2-7; 8 nucleotides agree with TRBD1. There are 13 residues in the CDR3. Trimming took 5 bases from V and 3 from J; bases not matched to a gene: 4. Germline V lookup: CDR1 SGHRS, CDR2 YFSETQ.

Ten or more counts support this clonotype. V is TRBV29-1 and J is TRBJ1-2, with 7 bases aligning to TRBD1. There are 13 residues in the CDR3. Unmatched junction bases numbered 11, after V lost 7 bases and J lost 6 bases. Looked up from germline, CDR1 is SQVTM and CDR2 is ANQGSEA. DNA for the CDR3: TGCAGCGCCGCCGGGACAGCATCCCATGGCTACACCTTC. It yields the protein CSAAGTASHGYTF.

The chain recombines TRBV29-1 with TRBJ2-7, with 7 bases that match TRBD2. The germline V gene has CDR1 SQVTM and CDR2 ANQGSEA. J gave up 6 bases and V 6 bases, and 11 bases lay outside the gene matches. This CDR3 comprises 13 residues. CDR3 sequence: CSVGGDGWSEQYF. The CDR3 nucleotides are TGCAGCGTGGGAGGGGACGGGTGGAGCGAGCAGTACTTC.

This sequence joins TRBV7-2 and TRBJ2-4; D is unresolved. The CDR3 spans 13 residues. The V gene's germline CDR1 is SGHTA and CDR2 FQGNSA. V lost 3 bases and J lost 6, with 9 bases in between. CDR3 protein: CASSFEIINIQYF. The CDR3 DNA reads as TGTGCCAGCAGCTTCGAAATTATAAACATTCAGTACTTC.

Ten or more counts support this clonotype. V gene TRBV28 combines with J gene TRBJ2-1, with TRBD2 identical over 13 bases. CDR3 length equals 13 residues. The germline gives CDR1 MDHEN, CDR2 SYDVKM. Trimming at V came to 6 bases and at J to 9 bases, leaving 2 bases not matched to a gene. The CDR3 DNA sequence: TGTGCCAGCAGCGGACTAGCGGGGGCTGAGCAGTTCTTC. It is translated as CASSGLAGAEQFF.

V is TRBV4-1 and J is TRBJ2-1; unclear D gene. The germline V gene has CDR1 MGHRA and CDR2 YSYEKL. Trimming took off 2 bases at V and 0 bases at J, with 11 bases between the two ends. The CDR3 is made up of 16 amino acids. The CDR3 here is CASSQYPGSSYNEQFF. In DNA, the CDR3 is TGCGCCAGCAGCCAATATCCAGGAAGCTCCTACAATGAGCAGTTCTTC.